The 27 T cell receptor beta chains listed next were all sequenced from one sample in a study of T cells in Graves' hyperthyroidism and ophthalmopathy. RNA transcripts provided the source from which TCR beta CDR3 regions were amplified. The TCR CDR3 first-round RT-PCR relied on the HTBI primer set. TCRdb used MiXCR to reprocess the multiplex PCR reads, holding one entry per CDR3 protein. The top ten clones hold 7% to 9% of a sample with around 620,000 distinct CDR3 sequences, 13% to 15% of them seen once. The sequenced sample was blood. The receptors here all came from a woman aged 18-30 years with Graves' ophthalmopathy.

Ten or more counts support this clonotype. This chain connects TRBV28 to TRBJ2-7; TRBD2 aligns across 9 bases. V lost 6 bases, J lost 2 bases, and 5 bases stayed unmatched. CDR3 length: 14 residues. Germline CDR1 is MDHEN and CDR2 is SYDVKM. CDR3 sequence: CASSRVAGAYEQYF. The CDR3 DNA sequence: TGTGCCAGCAGCAGGGTAGCGGGGGCCTACGAGCAGTACTTC.

This clonotype was counted at least ten times. The chain links TRBV7-9 to TRBJ2-3; 7 bases agree with TRBD1. J gave up 0 bases and V 7 bases, and 4 bases lay outside the gene matches. The CDR3 is 14 amino acids. Germline CDR1 and CDR2: SEHNR and FQNEAQ (reference sequence). In nucleotides, the CDR3 is TGTGCCAGCAACCGACAGGGCAGCACAGATACGCAGTATTTT. Residues: CASNRQGSTDTQYF.

The chain combines TRBV12-5 with TRBJ1-3; TRBD1 is a possible D gene (6 bases). Trimming left V 3 bases short and J 0 bases short, with 12 bases between. In germline, CDR1 is LGHNT, CDR2 FRNRAP. The CDR3 length is 16 residues. The CDR3 DNA reads TGTGCTAGTGGTTTTACAGGACAGAGCTCTGGAAACACCATATATTTT. This sequence encodes CASGFTGQSSGNTIYF.

This clonotype was detected a few times. A much larger clone lies a single base off, so this may be a read error. This sequence joins TRBV20-1 and TRBJ2-1; TRBD2 is a possible D gene (5 bases). The germline V gene has CDR1 DFQATT and CDR2 SNEGSKA (reference sequence). The length of the CDR3 is 13 residues. The CDR3 loop is CDLERVSYNEQFF. The CDR3 region has the DNA TGCGACCTGGAGAGGGTCTCCTACAATGAGCAGTTCTTC.

A few counts support this clonotype. CDR3 sequence (DNA): TGTGCCAGCAGCTTAGATCCCGGTCAGCCCCAGCATTTT. This sequence encodes CASSLDPGQPQHF. This chain uses TRBV7-8 with TRBJ1-5; the D is unclear. Germline CDR1 reads SGHVS; CDR2 reads FQNEAQ. Trimming cost V 1 base and J 6 bases, with 7 bases left between them. The CDR3 consists of 13 residues.

The V and J genes are TRBV5-1 and TRBJ2-1; 7 positions match TRBD2. The CDR3 sequence is 14 residues long. V shed 7 bases and J 9 bases; nucleotides not matched to a gene: 13. The germline V gene has CDR1 SGHRS and CDR2 YFSETQ. Here the CDR3 reads CASAPRREGIEQFF. The DNA of the CDR3 is TGCGCCAGCGCCCCCCGAAGGGAGGGCATTGAGCAGTTCTTC.

This clonotype appeared many times. This chain uses TRBV30 with TRBJ2-1; TRBD2 might be the D (6 bases). Germline CDR1 is GTSNPN and CDR2 is SVGIG (reference sequence). This CDR3 is built from 13 residues. Trimming removed 0 bases from V and 8 bases from J, with 11 bases in between. The CDR3 is CAWSVRGLYEQFF. CDR3 in DNA: TGTGCCTGGAGTGTTCGGGGGTTGTATGAGCAGTTCTTC.

In the case of this clonotype: The junction shows a germline mismatch at one end, possibly a read error. The chain joins TRBV28 to TRBJ2-1, with a possible D match to TRBD1 (5 bases). CDR3 length equals 15 residues. CDR1 is MDHEN and CDR2 is SYDVKM in the germline V gene. The chain's CDR3 is CASIKDRSSYNGQFF. The CDR3 bases are TGTGCCAGCATTAAAGACAGAAGCTCCTACAATGGGCAGTTCTTC.

This clonotype was picked up many times. The chain uses TRBV7-8 and TRBJ2-7; D tentatively fits TRBD1 or TRBD2 (5 bases each). Germline lookup yields CDR1 SGHVS and CDR2 FQNEAQ. V was cut by 5 bases and J by 6 bases, with 11 bases left in between. This CDR3 spans 12 amino acids. CDR3 amino acids: CASSPGTPEQYF. DNA of the CDR3: TGTGCCAGCAGCCCAGGGACGCCCGAGCAGTACTTC. Full variable domain (outside the CDR3, taken from reference TRBV7-8 and TRBJ2-7): GAGVSQSPRYKVAKRGQDVALRCDPISGHVSLFWYQQALGQGPEFLTYFQNEAQLDKSGLPSDRFFAERPEGSVSTLKIQRTQQEDSAVYLCASSPGTPEQYFGPGTRLTVT.

There are a few counts of this clonotype. J is TRBJ2-7 and V is TRBV2; TRBD2 aligns across 7 bases. Looked up from germline, CDR1 is SNHLY and CDR2 is FYNNEI. The trim removed 8 bases at V and 2 bases at J, leaving 12 bases unmatched. This CDR3 region has 15 residues. This chain's CDR3 is CASGLRLAVTYEQYF. In DNA form, the CDR3 reads TGTGCCAGCGGCCTTAGACTAGCTGTGACCTACGAGCAGTACTTC.

This clonotype was observed once. The chain uses TRBV4-3 and TRBJ1-3, with TRBD1 matching 11 bases. The germline V gene has CDR1 LGHNA and CDR2 YSLEER. The ends lost 1 base at V and 3 bases at J; junction bases unmatched: 5. This CDR3 is 17 amino acids long. CDR3 in amino acids: CASSQADRGHIGNTIYF. The CDR3 nucleotides read TGCGCCAGCAGCCAAGCGGACAGGGGGCATATTGGAAACACCATATATTTT.

CDR3 region: CASNRQGGGYTF. CDR3 in DNA: TGTGCCAGCAACCGTCAGGGAGGAGGCTACACCTTC. The chain employs TRBV6-1 and TRBJ1-2, with D maybe TRBD1 (5 bases). CDR1 and CDR2 (germline): MNHNS, SASEGT. This CDR3 comprises 12 residues. Trimming pared 7 bases from V and 8 bases from J, leaving 14 bases between.

The chain employs TRBV4-1 and TRBJ2-1, with D hard to call. V was clipped by 1 base and J by 6 bases, with 10 bases between them. This CDR3 comprises 14 residues. Looked up from germline, CDR1 is MGHRA and CDR2 is YSYEKL. This CDR3 is CASSQGPGGNEQFF. The CDR3 DNA reads as TGCGCCAGCAGCCAAGGGCCGGGCGGCAATGAGCAGTTCTTC.

This clonotype was recorded many times. The chain is built from TRBV5-8 and TRBJ2-5; 8 bases fit TRBD2. There are 17 residues in the CDR3. Germline-derived CDR1 and CDR2 are SGHTS and YDEGEE. V shed 0 bases, J shed 1 base, and the junction held 8 bases outside the gene matches. The CDR3 sequence is CASSLAKTTSGQETQYF. The CDR3 nucleotides are TGTGCCAGCAGCTTGGCCAAGACTACTAGCGGCCAAGAGACCCAGTACTTC. Full variable domain (missing parts from reference TRBV5-8 and TRBJ2-5): EAGVTQSPTHLIKTRGQQATLRCSPISGHTSVYWYQQALGLGLQFLLWYDEGEERNRGNFPPRFSGRQFPNYSSELNVNALELEDSALYLCASSLAKTTSGQETQYFGPGTRLLVL.

Note on this clonotype: This may stem from a read error, because a much larger clone lies one nucleotide away. The gene calls are TRBV24-1 and TRBJ2-5; possibly TRBD2 for D (6 bases). V lost 5 bases and J 4 bases, leaving 22 bases between the germline ends. Germline-derived CDR1 and CDR2 are KGHDR and SFDVKD. The CDR3 has 17 residues. The CDR3 DNA follows: TGTGCCACCAGTGGGGCCCCTAGGACTACGTTCCGAGAGACCCAGTACTTC. The encoded protein is CATSGAPRTTFRETQYF.

Only a few counts were recorded for this clonotype. This chain joins TRBV6-5 and TRBJ1-3; D may be TRBD1 (5 bases). Germline V gene sequence: CDR1 MNHEY, CDR2 SVGAGI. With 0 bases removed from V and 3 bases from J, the gap between germline ends came to 9 bases. CDR3 size: 15 residues. The chain's CDR3 is CASSYSRRGGNTIYF. The CDR3, as DNA: TGTGCCAGCAGTTACTCGAGGAGGGGTGGAAACACCATATATTTT.

This clonotype was observed many times. This chain uses TRBV11-3 with TRBJ2-1; D not resolved. The CDR3 is 16 amino acids. V lost 2 bases and J lost 5, with 16 bases in between. Germline loops: CDR1 SGHNT, CDR2 YENEEA. In nucleotides, the CDR3 is TGTGCCAGCAGCTTATTGAGAGGAGCTGGGGACAATGAGCAGTTCTTC. Amino acid sequence: CASSLLRGAGDNEQFF.

This clonotype has a count of ten or more. The chain has TRBV27 and TRBJ2-5, with TRBD1 matching 8 bases. V shed 4 bases and J 2 bases; nucleotides not matched to a gene: 0. CDR1 is MNHEY and CDR2 is SMNVEV in the germline V gene (reference sequence). The CDR3 loop spans 13 amino acids. CDR3 bases: TGTGCCAGCAGTTGGGACAGGCAAGAGACCCAGTACTTC. Translated, it gives CASSWDRQETQYF.

This clonotype has at least ten counts. The chain recombines TRBV27 with TRBJ2-3; D possibly corresponds to TRBD1 (6 bases). V was cut by 5 bases and J by 1 base, with 13 bases left in between. CDR1 and CDR2 (germline): MNHEY, SMNVEV (reference sequence). This CDR3 comprises 15 residues. CDR3 nucleotides: TGTGCCAGCAGTCCTAACCCAGGGGGCACAGATACGCAGTATTTT. This translates into CASSPNPGGTDTQYF.

This clonotype was detected many times. This chain connects TRBV11-1 to TRBJ2-5; 7 nucleotides line up with TRBD1. V was clipped by 1 base and J by 1 base; unmatched bases: 6. The V gene's germline CDR1 is SGHAT and CDR2 FQDESV (reference sequence). This CDR3 is 16 amino acids long. This chain's CDR3 is CASSLVDRATQETQYF. Here the CDR3 DNA reads TGTGCCAGCAGCTTAGTCGACAGGGCGACCCAAGAGACCCAGTACTTC.

This clonotype was seen a handful of times. The CDR3 loop reads CASSYYDLRQGSSGNTIYF. The CDR3 DNA sequence: TGTGCCAGCAGTTATTATGATCTTAGACAGGGGAGCTCTGGAAACACCATATATTTT. The chain couples TRBV6-1 to TRBJ1-3; 8 nucleotides align to TRBD1. The CDR3 runs 19 residues. Trimming cost V 5 bases and J 0 bases; bases outside gene matches: 15. Germline values: CDR1 MNHNS, CDR2 SASEGT.

This clonotype was counted ten times or more. The chain is built from TRBV9 and TRBJ1-2; a weak D match, TRBD1 (6 bases). The CDR3 consists of 15 residues. Trimming removed 3 bases from V and 3 bases from J, with 15 bases in between. CDR1 and CDR2 from the germline V gene are SGDLS and YYNGEE. CDR3 region: CASSAGTRGDYGYTF. The CDR3 coding sequence is TGTGCCAGCAGCGCCGGGACCAGGGGAGACTATGGCTACACCTTC.

This clonotype was observed a few times. The genes are TRBV6-1 and TRBJ2-6; tentative D call: TRBD1 (6 bases). V dropped 6 bases and J dropped 1 base, with 7 bases sitting between them. Germline V gene data show CDR1 as MNHNS and CDR2 as SASEGT. This CDR3 has 14 residues. CDR3 sequence reads: CASRQGSGANVLTF. The CDR3 nucleotides read TGTGCCAGCAGACAGGGATCTGGGGCCAACGTCCTGACTTTC.

As concerns this clonotype: This may arise from a read error, as a much more abundant clone is one base away. The chain couples TRBV5-1 to TRBJ2-3; unclear D gene. CDR1 and CDR2 (germline): SGHRS, YFSETQ. V lost 3 bases, J lost 4 bases, and 6 bases lay in between. The CDR3 covers 12 residues. The CDR3 is CASSSEPDTQYF. The CDR3 bases are TGCGCCAGCAGCTCCGAACCAGATACGCAGTATTTT.

This clonotype has a count of ten or more. The chain combines TRBV28 with TRBJ2-7, with a weak D call TRBD2 (6 bases). Germline loops: CDR1 MDHEN, CDR2 SYDVKM. The CDR3 loop spans 14 amino acids. V dropped 5 bases and J dropped 2 bases, with 13 bases sitting between them. The CDR3 loop is CASSLRDWPYEQYF. CDR3 nucleotides: TGTGCCAGCAGTCTCCGGGACTGGCCCTACGAGCAGTACTTC. Variable domain in full (rest from reference TRBV28 and TRBJ2-7): DVKVTQSSRYLVKRTGEKVFLECVQDMDHENMFWYRQDPGLGLRLIYFSYDVKMKEKGDIPEGYSVSREKKERFSLILESASTNQTSMYLCASSLRDWPYEQYFGPGTRLTVT.

The sample holds many counts of this clonotype. The J gene is TRBJ2-1, the V gene TRBV6-4; tentatively, D is TRBD1 or TRBD2 (5 bases each). In germline, CDR1 is MRHNA, CDR2 SNTAGT. Trimming pared 3 bases from V and 9 bases from J, leaving 12 bases between. This CDR3 region has 13 residues. DNA for the CDR3: TGTGCCAGCAGTGATAGACGGGACGGTGAGCAGTTCTTC. It codes for CASSDRRDGEQFF.

The V call is TRBV19, the J call TRBJ2-1; 8 bases align to TRBD2. The CDR3 runs 15 residues. J lost 3 bases, V lost 2 bases, and 3 bases had no gene match. Germline CDR1 reads LNHDA; CDR2 reads SQIVND (reference sequence). This chain's CDR3 is CASSIITSGYNEQFF. DNA of the CDR3: TGTGCCAGTAGTATAATCACTAGCGGCTACAATGAGCAGTTCTTC.